The 12 T cell receptor beta chains presented below share a single source sample, sequenced in a study of cytomegalovirus exposure and HLA in healthy donors. The protocol was immunoSEQ multiplex PCR, while the TCRdb copy is restricted to in-frame clones and leaves out a portion. Here the sample spans 95,000 to 150,000 clones, around nine tenths being singletons. Sequences were obtained from PBMCs. These receptors all come from a young woman in good health and CMV-seronegative.

This chain connects TRBV29-1 to TRBJ1-1; perhaps TRBD1 as D (6 bases). With 4 bases removed from V and 3 bases from J, the gap between germline ends came to 15 bases. The CDR3 extends over 14 amino acids. The V gene's germline CDR1 is SQVTM and CDR2 ANQGSEA. CDR3 in DNA: TGCAGCGTTGTAGGCCCAGGGGTGGACACTGAAGCTTTCTTT. As protein: CSVVGPGVDTEAFF.

J is TRBJ2-3 and V is TRBV7-9; TRBD1 matches 9 bases. V was pared by 0 bases and J by 4 bases, with 2 bases of the junction left unmatched. Germline assignment: CDR1 SEHNR and CDR2 FQNEAQ (reference sequence). This CDR3 spans 15 amino acids. CDR3 in amino acids: CASSLAGTGPDTQYF. CDR3 DNA sequence: TGTGCCAGCAGCTTAGCCGGGACAGGGCCAGATACGCAGTATTTT.

The chain is built from TRBV10-2 and TRBJ2-1; the D gene is possibly TRBD1 (5 bases). Per the germline V gene, CDR1 is WSHSY and CDR2 is SAAADI. Trimming removed 4 bases at V and 3 bases at J, with 10 bases between. The CDR3 runs to 14 residues. CDR3 sequence (DNA): TGCGCCAGCAGTGGGGCCAGGGTCTACAATGAGCAGTTCTTC. The encoded protein is CASSGARVYNEQFF.

The CDR3 region has the DNA TGTGCCAGCTCACGTACCCCGGGACAGGGGGCCTACAATGAGCAGTTCTTC. It translates to CASSRTPGQGAYNEQFF. The V gene is TRBV18, the J gene TRBJ2-1; 11 nucleotides line up with TRBD1. Per germline, CDR1 KGHSH and CDR2 LQKENI. V lost 4 bases and J lost 2; bases outside the gene matches: 7. There are 17 residues in the CDR3.

J is TRBJ1-3 and V is TRBV11-2, with 8 bases identical to TRBD1. Germline lookup yields CDR1 SGHAT and CDR2 FQNNGV. V gave up 5 bases and J gave up 0 bases; unmatched junction bases: 9. The CDR3 sequence is 17 residues long. The CDR3, as DNA: TGTGCCAGCAGCCACGGGACAGGCTGGAGCTCTGGAAACACCATATATTTT. It specifies CASSHGTGWSSGNTIYF. Full variable domain (missing parts from reference TRBV11-2 and TRBJ1-3): EAGVAQSPRYKIIEKRQSVAFWCNPISGHATLYWYQQILGQGPKLLIQFQNNGVVDDSQLPKDRFSAERLKGVDSTLKIQPAKLEDSAVYLCASSHGTGWSSGNTIYFGEGSWLTVV.

The chain employs TRBV27 and TRBJ2-3, with a possible D match to TRBD2 (5 bases). The germline V and J ends were trimmed by 3 bases and 0 bases, with 7 bases remaining between them. Per germline, CDR1 MNHEY and CDR2 SMNVEV (reference sequence). CDR3 length: 14 amino acids. The CDR3 nucleotides are TGTGCCAGCAGTTTCACGGGGAGCACAGATACGCAGTATTTT. Residues: CASSFTGSTDTQYF.

The rearrangement links TRBV6-5 to TRBJ2-4; no clear D gene. The V end was cut by 2 bases, the J end by 7 bases, with 12 bases between. The CDR3 is made up of 14 amino acids. In germline, CDR1 is MNHEY, CDR2 SVGAGI. Here the CDR3 DNA reads TGTGCCAGCAGTTACAGTGCAGGCCCCAACATTCAGTACTTC. It yields the protein CASSYSAGPNIQYF.

This chain's CDR3 is CASSVEGGARFF. DNA for the CDR3: TGTGCCAGCAGCGTAGAAGGGGGGGCGAGGTTCTTC. The V call is TRBV9, the J call TRBJ2-1; possibly TRBD2 for D (7 bases). The V gene's germline CDR1 is SGDLS and CDR2 YYNGEE. V was pared by 0 bases and J by 15 bases, with 13 bases between. The CDR3 covers 12 residues.

This rearrangement joins TRBV7-9 to TRBJ2-5, with TRBD2 matching 8 bases. This CDR3 is 15 amino acids long. V lost 3 bases and J lost 2; bases outside the gene matches: 5. Germline CDR1 reads SEHNR; CDR2 reads FQNEAQ (reference sequence). In DNA form, the CDR3 reads TGTGCCAGCAGCTTCCGTAGCGGGGTACAAGAGACCCAGTACTTC. This gives the protein CASSFRSGVQETQYF. The full variable domain, completed using reference TRBV7-9 and TRBJ2-5, is DTGVSQNPRHKITKRGQNVTFRCDPISEHNRLYWYRQTLGQGPEFLTYFQNEAQLEKSRLLSDRFSAERPKGSFSTLEIQRTEQGDSAMYLCASSFRSGVQETQYFGPGTRLLVL.

A word on this clone: The sample carries other DNA sequences with the same CDR3. The chain recombines TRBV28 with TRBJ2-7, with D unresolved. Trimming stripped 4 bases from V and 3 bases from J, with 4 bases between. This CDR3 is 11 amino acids long. CDR1 MDHEN and CDR2 SYDVKM come from the germline V gene. In DNA form, the CDR3 reads TGTGCCAGCAGTTCCAACTACGAGCAGTACTTC. It is translated as CASSSNYEQYF.

This chain joins TRBV12-5 and TRBJ1-1; D is uncertain. This CDR3 has 15 amino acids. CDR1 and CDR2 from the germline V gene are LGHNT and FRNRAP. Trimming cost V 3 bases and J 1 base, with 12 bases left between them. CDR3 DNA sequence: TGTGCTAGTGGTTTTGCGGCCCGATGGAACACTGAAGCTTTCTTT. Translating it yields CASGFAARWNTEAFF.

The J gene is TRBJ2-3, the V gene TRBV11-3; D is undetermined. The CDR3 sequence is 16 residues long. CDR1 and CDR2 (germline): SGHNT, YENEEA. V lost 1 base and J 0 bases, leaving 11 bases between the germline ends. The CDR3 loop is CASSLGLIPSTDTQYF. CDR3 coding DNA: TGTGCCAGCAGCTTAGGACTCATACCTAGCACAGATACGCAGTATTTT.